Below are 5 T cell receptor beta chains sequenced from a single sample in a study of radiotherapy plus CTLA-4 blockade in lung cancer. Some clones are missing from TCRdb's copy, which holds only in-frame ones; the method was immunoSEQ multiplex PCR. The sample includes about 72,000 clones, roughly 78% of them seen just once. The sample in question was peripheral blood, obtained from a patient treated with radiotherapy plus ipilimumab. Every receptor here comes from a human donor with non-small cell lung cancer who had a complete response to radiotherapy plus ipilimumab.

This rearrangement joins TRBV5-6 to TRBJ1-5; 9 nucleotides line up with TRBD1. The ends lost 3 bases at V and 0 bases at J; junction bases unmatched: 7. Per germline, CDR1 SGHDT and CDR2 YYEEEE. This CDR3 region has 17 residues. CDR3 coding DNA: TGTGCCAGCAGCTCCTCTTACAGGGGGCTTAGCAATCAGCCCCAGCATTTT. Translated, it gives CASSSSYRGLSNQPQHF. Full variable domain (outside the CDR3, taken from reference TRBV5-6 and TRBJ1-5): DAGVTQSPTHLIKTRGQQVTLRCSPKSGHDTVSWYQQALGQGPQFIFQYYEEEERQRGNFPDRFSGHQFPNYSSELNVNALLLGDSALYLCASSSSYRGLSNQPQHFGDGTRLSIL.

The chain carries TRBV7-9 and TRBJ2-7, with a possible D match to TRBD1 (5 bases). Germline CDR1 SEHNR, CDR2 FQNEAQ (reference sequence). CDR3 size: 15 residues. The ends were cut back, 4 bases at V and 3 bases at J, with 16 bases in the middle. The chain's CDR3 is CASSSNQGFRYEQYV. CDR3 nucleotides: TGTGCCAGCAGCTCCAATCAGGGATTCCGCTACGAGCAGTACGTC.

The J gene is TRBJ2-5, the V gene TRBV28; 7 nucleotides match TRBD2. Looked up from germline, CDR1 is MDHEN and CDR2 is SYDVKM. V lost 2 bases and J lost 5; bases outside the gene matches: 5. This CDR3 contains 14 residues. The CDR3 bases are TGTGCCAGCAGTTTACTCAGGGAGGGCGAGACCCAGTACTTC. Encoded protein: CASSLLREGETQYF.

CDR3 residues: CASSHRDSPYEQYF. The CDR3 DNA reads as TGTGCCAGCAGTCACCGGGACAGTCCCTACGAGCAGTACTTC. V gene TRBV27 combines with J gene TRBJ2-7; 7 bases are shared with TRBD1. After removal of 5 bases from V and 2 bases from J, the junction contained 6 bases not matched to a gene. The CDR3 runs to 14 residues. In germline, CDR1 is MNHEY, CDR2 SMNVEV (reference sequence).

The genes are TRBV7-9 and TRBJ1-3; no clear D. This CDR3 has 14 amino acids. CDR1 and CDR2 from the germline V gene are SEHNR and FQNEAQ (reference sequence). V shed 1 base and J shed 9 bases, with 13 bases lying between them. This CDR3 is CASSLEETRSTIYF. The CDR3 nucleotides read TGTGCCAGCAGCTTAGAGGAGACCCGAAGCACCATATATTTT. Full variable domain (missing parts from reference TRBV7-9 and TRBJ1-3): DTGVSQNPRHKITKRGQNVTFRCDPISEHNRLYWYRQTLGQGPEFLTYFQNEAQLEKSRLLSDRFSAERPKGSFSTLEIQRTEQGDSAMYLCASSLEETRSTIYFGEGSWLTVV.